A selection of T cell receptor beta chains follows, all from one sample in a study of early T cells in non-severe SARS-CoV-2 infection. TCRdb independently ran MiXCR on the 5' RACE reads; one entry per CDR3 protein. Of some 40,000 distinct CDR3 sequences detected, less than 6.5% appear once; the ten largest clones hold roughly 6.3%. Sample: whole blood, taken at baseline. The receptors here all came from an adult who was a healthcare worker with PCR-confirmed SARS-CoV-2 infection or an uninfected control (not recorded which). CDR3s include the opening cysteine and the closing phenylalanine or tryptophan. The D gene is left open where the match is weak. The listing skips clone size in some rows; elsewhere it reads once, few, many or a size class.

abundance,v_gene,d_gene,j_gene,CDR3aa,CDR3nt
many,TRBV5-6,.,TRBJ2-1,CASTGLNDEQFF,TGTGCCAGCACCGGACTGAACGATGAGCAGTTCTTC
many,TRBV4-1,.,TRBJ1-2,CASSQDQGSYLYGYTF,TGCGCCAGCAGCCAAGATCAGGGCAGCTACCTCTATGGCTACACCTTC
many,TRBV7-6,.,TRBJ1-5,CASSLNSNQPQHF,TGTGCCAGCAGCTTGAATAGCAATCAGCCCCAGCATTTT
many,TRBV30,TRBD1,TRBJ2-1,CAYLDRGAVNEQFF,TGTGCCTATCTGGACAGGGGGGCCGTCAATGAGCAGTTCTTC
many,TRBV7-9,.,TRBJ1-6,CASSFSDSPLHF,TGTGCCAGCAGCTTTAGCGATTCACCCCTCCACTTT
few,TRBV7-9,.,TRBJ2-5,CASSYPRYQETQYF,TGTGCCAGCAGCTACCCCAGGTACCAAGAGACCCAGTACTTC
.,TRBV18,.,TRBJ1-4,CASSGLAGKKLFF,TGTGCCAGCTCGGGACTCGCAGGGAAAAAACTGTTTTTT
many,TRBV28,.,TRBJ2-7,CASILRGFSEQYF,TGTGCCAGCATACTGAGGGGATTCTCCGAGCAGTACTTC
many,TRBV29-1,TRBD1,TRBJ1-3,CSVEPGGRGNTIYF,TGCAGCGTTGAACCAGGGGGCCGGGGCAACACCATATATTTT
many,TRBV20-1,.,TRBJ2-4,CSASGLLAKNIQYF,TGCAGTGCCTCAGGGCTCTTAGCCAAAAACATTCAGTACTTC
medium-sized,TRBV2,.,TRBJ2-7,CASSGSPYEQYF,TGTGCCAGCAGTGGGAGTCCCTACGAGCAGTACTTC
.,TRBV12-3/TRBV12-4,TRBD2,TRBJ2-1,CASSAGTSGTGEQFF,TGTGCCAGCAGCGCTGGGACTAGCGGGACAGGTGAGCAGTTCTTC
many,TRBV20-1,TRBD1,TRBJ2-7,CSATTGQGWGEQYF,TGCAGTGCCACCACGGGACAGGGGTGGGGCGAGCAGTACTTC
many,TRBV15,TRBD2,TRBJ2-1,CATSRAGLAASYNEQFF,TGTGCCACCAGCAGAGCAGGACTAGCGGCCTCCTACAATGAGCAGTTCTTC
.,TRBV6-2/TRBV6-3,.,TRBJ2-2,CASSSTTGELFF,TGTGCCAGCAGTTCGACTACCGGGGAGCTGTTTTTT
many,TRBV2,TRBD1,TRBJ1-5,CASREWTGDQPQHF,TGTGCCAGCAGAGAGTGGACAGGGGACCAGCCCCAGCATTTT
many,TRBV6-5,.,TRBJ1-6,CASSQEGNNNSPLHF,TGTGCCAGCAGTCAAGAGGGGAACAATAATTCACCCCTCCACTTT
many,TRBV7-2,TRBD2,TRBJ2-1,CASSLVTSGSDEQFF,TGTGCCAGCAGCTTAGTGACTAGCGGGAGCGATGAGCAGTTCTTC
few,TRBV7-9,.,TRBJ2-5,CAESGVGNQETQYF,TGTGCTGAGTCCGGGGTCGGGAACCAAGAGACCCAGTACTTC
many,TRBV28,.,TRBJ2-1,CASSLMGRDNEQFF,TGTGCCAGCAGTTTAATGGGTCGTGACAATGAGCAGTTCTTC
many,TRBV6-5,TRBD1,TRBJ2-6,CASSSIVGQGGSGANVLTF,TGTGCCAGCAGTTCAATCGTGGGACAGGGCGGTTCTGGGGCCAACGTCCTGACTTTC
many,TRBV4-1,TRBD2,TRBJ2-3,CASSLGGSNTDTQYF,TGCGCCAGCAGCCTAGGCGGGAGCAACACAGATACGCAGTATTTT
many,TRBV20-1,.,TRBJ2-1,CSAVGLKNNEQFF,TGCAGTGCTGTCGGACTGAAAAACAATGAGCAGTTCTTC
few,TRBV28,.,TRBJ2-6,CASSSPGHSTGANVLTF,TGTGCCAGCAGTTCGCCGGGACACTCTACTGGGGCCAACGTCCTGACTTTC
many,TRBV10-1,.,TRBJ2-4,CASSPSRSAKNIQYF,TGCGCCAGCAGTCCATCCCGTAGTGCCAAAAACATTCAGTACTTC
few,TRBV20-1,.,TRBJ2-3,CSAGGRDTQYF,TGCAGTGCGGGGGGCAGGGATACGCAGTATTTT
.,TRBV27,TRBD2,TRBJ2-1,CASSFSGAQNEQFF,TGTGCCAGCAGTTTCAGCGGGGCCCAGAATGAGCAGTTCTTC
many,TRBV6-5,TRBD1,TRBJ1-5,CASSYSGQSNQPQHF,TGTGCCAGCAGTTACTCGGGACAGAGCAATCAGCCCCAGCATTTT
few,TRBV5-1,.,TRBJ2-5,CASSLAGRVETQYF,TGCGCCAGCAGCTTGGCCGGCAGGGTAGAGACCCAGTACTTC
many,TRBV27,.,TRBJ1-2,CASSIGGKDGYTF,TGTGCCAGCAGTATAGGGGGGAAAGATGGCTACACCTTC
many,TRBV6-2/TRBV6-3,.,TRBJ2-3,CASSYGGAGSTDTQYF,TGTGCCAGCAGTTACGGCGGAGCGGGTAGCACAGATACGCAGTATTTT
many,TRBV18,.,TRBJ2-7,CASSRTSRYYEQYF,TGTGCCAGCTCACGGACCTCACGGTACTACGAGCAGTACTTC
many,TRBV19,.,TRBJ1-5,CASYSTGGNQPQHF,TGTGCCAGCTATTCTACGGGTGGCAATCAGCCCCAGCATTTT
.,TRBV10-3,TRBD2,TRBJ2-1,CAIKWDTGLATNEQFF,TGTGCCATCAAGTGGGACACGGGACTAGCTACCAATGAGCAGTTCTTC
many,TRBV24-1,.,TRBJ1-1,CATSDPGNTEAFF,TGTGCCACCAGTGATCCAGGGAACACTGAAGCTTTCTTT
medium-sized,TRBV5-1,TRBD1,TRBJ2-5,CASSLRGGETQYF,TGCGCCAGCAGCTTGCGAGGGGGCGAGACCCAGTACTTC
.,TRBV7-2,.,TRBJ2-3,CASSATGWDTQYF,TGTGCCAGCAGCGCGACAGGTTGGGATACGCAGTATTTT
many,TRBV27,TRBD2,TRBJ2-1,CASRGLAALHEQFF,TGTGCCAGCAGGGGACTAGCGGCCCTCCATGAGCAGTTCTTC
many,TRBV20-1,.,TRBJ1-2,CSARAERSGYTF,TGCAGTGCTAGAGCGGAGCGCAGTGGCTACACCTTC
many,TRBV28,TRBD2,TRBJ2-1,CASSLRDYPYNEQFF,TGTGCCAGCAGTTTAAGGGACTACCCCTACAATGAGCAGTTCTTC
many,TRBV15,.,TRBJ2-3,CATSRENGWDTQYF,TGTGCCACCAGCAGAGAAAATGGCTGGGATACGCAGTATTTT
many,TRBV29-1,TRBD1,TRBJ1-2,CSVSTGADYGYTF,TGCAGCGTCTCGACAGGGGCCGACTATGGCTACACCTTC
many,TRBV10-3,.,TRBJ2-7,CAIRSDSSYEQYF,TGTGCCATCAGGTCAGACAGCTCCTACGAGCAGTACTTC
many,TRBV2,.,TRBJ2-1,CASNPATLNEFEFF,TGTGCCAGCAACCCGGCTACCTTGAATGAATTTGAGTTCTTC
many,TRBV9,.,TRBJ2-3,CASSVDNANTDTQYF,TGTGCCAGCAGCGTAGATAACGCCAACACAGATACGCAGTATTTT
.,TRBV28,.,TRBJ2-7,CASSYAGRQSNEQYF,TGTGCCAGCAGCTACGCGGGTCGGCAATCGAACGAGCAGTACTTC
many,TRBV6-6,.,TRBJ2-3,CASSTGRGLAAPTDTQYF,TGTGCCAGCAGTACGGGCCGAGGGCTTGCCGCACCTACAGATACGCAGTATTTT
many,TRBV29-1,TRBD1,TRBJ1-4,CSVEWAGGYEKLFF,TGCAGCGTTGAATGGGCAGGGGGATACGAAAAACTGTTTTTT
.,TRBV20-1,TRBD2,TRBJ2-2,CSARTAGGGTGELFF,TGCAGTGCTAGAACAGCGGGAGGCGGCACCGGGGAGCTGTTTTTT
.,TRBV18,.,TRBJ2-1,CASSPPGGLYYNEQFF,TGTGCCAGCTCACCACCGGGGGGATTATACTACAATGAGCAGTTCTTC
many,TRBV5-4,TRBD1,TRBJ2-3,CASSSDDRGRTDTQYF,TGTGCCAGCAGCTCGGATGACAGGGGGCGCACAGATACGCAGTATTTT
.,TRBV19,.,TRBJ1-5,CASSLDTINQPQHF,TGTGCCAGTAGTCTGGACACAATCAATCAGCCCCAGCATTTT
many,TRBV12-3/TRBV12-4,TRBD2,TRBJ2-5,CASSLATSGSLETQYF,TGTGCCAGCAGTTTAGCGACTAGCGGGAGTCTGGAGACCCAGTACTTC